A single sample is the source of the 12 T cell receptor beta chains below, sequenced in a study of blood T cell repertoires in COVID-19. Method: immunoSEQ multiplex PCR; TCRdb's copy keeps in-frame clones and lacks some. This sample carries 330,000 or so clones, roughly 90% of them seen once, and the ten largest clones take around a sixth. The sequenced material came from PBMCs or T cells enriched from blood (not recorded which). Receptors were obtained from a woman aged 25 to 45 who had recovered from COVID-19.

The chain combines TRBV5-1 with TRBJ2-3; 12 nucleotides line up with TRBD2. V was pared by 4 bases and J by 3 bases, with 6 bases of the junction left unmatched. The CDR3 spans 16 residues. Germline lookup yields CDR1 SGHRS and CDR2 YFSETQ. DNA of the CDR3: TGCGCCAGCAGCCCCGGTGGACTAGCGGGGACAGATACGCAGTATTTT. Protein: CASSPGGLAGTDTQYF.

The chain carries TRBV15 and TRBJ1-6; D not certain. Trimming stripped 1 base from V and 7 bases from J, with 20 bases between. This CDR3 contains 18 residues. Germline-derived CDR1 and CDR2 are LNHNV and YYDKDF (reference sequence). The CDR3 loop reads CATSRGLVGRVTNSPLHF. CDR3 nucleotides: TGTGCCACCAGCAGAGGGTTGGTTGGGAGGGTCACGAATTCACCCCTCCACTTT. Full variable domain (remainder filled in from reference TRBV15 and TRBJ1-6): DAMVIQNPRYQVTQFGKPVTLSCSQTLNHNVMYWYQQKSSQAPKLLFHYYDKDFNNEADTPDNFQSRRPNTSFCFLDIRSPGLGDTAMYLCATSRGLVGRVTNSPLHFGNGTRLTVT.

J is TRBJ1-1 and V is TRBV5-6; the D gene is possibly TRBD1 (6 bases). V lost 4 bases, J lost 5 bases, and 15 bases lay in between. The CDR3 length is 14 residues. The germline CDR1 and CDR2 sequences are SGHDT and YYEEEE. For the CDR3, the DNA is TGTGCCAGCAGCCGTGAAGGGGGTGGGACTGAAGCTTTCTTT. This codes for CASSREGGGTEAFF.

This rearrangement joins TRBV7-2 to TRBJ2-1; 7 bases are a match to TRBD2. The germline V gene has CDR1 SGHTA and CDR2 FQGNSA. J lost 4 bases, V lost 5 bases, and 8 bases had no gene match. The CDR3 loop spans 15 amino acids. CDR3 in amino acids: CASSPRREQYNEQFF. The CDR3 DNA reads as TGTGCCAGCAGCCCGAGGCGGGAGCAGTACAATGAGCAGTTCTTC.

J is TRBJ2-7 and V is TRBV9; 8 bases fit TRBD2. The length of the CDR3 is 15 residues. Looked up from germline, CDR1 is SGDLS and CDR2 is YYNGEE. V gave up 0 bases and J gave up 3 bases; unmatched junction bases: 5. In DNA form, the CDR3 reads TGTGCCAGCAGCGTAGCAACTAGCGGAAACTACGAGCAGTACTTC. This codes for CASSVATSGNYEQYF.

This chain uses TRBV3-1 (or the pseudogene TRBV3-2) with TRBJ1-4; D is possibly TRBD1 (5 bases). CDR3 length: 18 residues. Per germline, CDR1 LGHDT and CDR2 YNNKEL (reference sequence). The V gene lost 0 bases and the J gene lost 4 bases, with 18 bases spanning the gap. CDR3 sequence reads: CASSQDSAGPIGNEKLFF. In DNA, the CDR3 is TGTGCCAGCAGCCAAGATTCTGCAGGGCCAATCGGTAATGAAAAACTGTTTTTT.

The chain has TRBV6-2 or TRBV6-3 and TRBJ2-1; no reliable D call. Trimming shortened V by 7 bases and J by 0 bases, and 19 bases separated the two germline ends. The CDR3 has 17 residues. Germline-derived CDR1 and CDR2 are MNHEY and SVGEGT. CDR3 amino acids: CASTPSRRSSSYNEQFF. CDR3 nucleotide sequence: TGTGCCAGCACCCCCAGTCGGCGGAGTTCCTCCTACAATGAGCAGTTCTTC.

The V call is TRBV5-4, the J call TRBJ2-1, with 7 bases lining up with TRBD1. Germline CDR1 and CDR2: SGHNT and YYREEE (reference sequence). V shed 2 bases, J shed 1 base, and the junction held 6 bases outside the gene matches. The CDR3 loop spans 16 amino acids. CDR3: CASSLPGTVSYNEQFF. Here the CDR3 DNA reads TGTGCCAGCAGCTTACCGGGGACAGTTTCCTACAATGAGCAGTTCTTC.

V and J are TRBV2 and TRBJ2-7, with D perhaps matching TRBD2 (6 bases). Germline V gene lookup returns CDR1 SNHLY and CDR2 FYNNEI. The CDR3 is made up of 14 amino acids. Trimming stripped 6 bases from V and 2 bases from J, with 14 bases between. The CDR3 spells CASSSGGNTYEQYF. CDR3 in DNA: TGTGCCAGCAGCTCCGGAGGGAATACCTACGAGCAGTACTTC.

This chain uses TRBV5-1 with TRBJ2-1; 11 bases align to TRBD2. This CDR3 has 15 amino acids. Germline assignment: CDR1 SGHRS and CDR2 YFSETQ. V lost 4 bases to trimming and J lost 5 bases; unmatched junction nucleotides: 5. The CDR3 is CASSGGLAENNEQFF. The CDR3 DNA is TGCGCCAGCAGCGGGGGACTAGCGGAGAACAATGAGCAGTTCTTC.

The V gene is TRBV25-1, the J gene TRBJ1-1, with 7 positions matching TRBD1. Germline V gives CDR1 MGHDK, CDR2 SYGVNS. CDR3 length: 15 amino acids. With V trimmed by 7 bases and J by 4 bases, 12 bases remained unmatched. CDR3 bases: TGTGCCAGCACCGAAGGGGGCGGACGTGGCACTGAAGCTTTCTTT. Its translation: CASTEGGGRGTEAFF.

The rearrangement joins TRBV7-8 to TRBJ2-1, with 8 positions matching TRBD2. Germline loops: CDR1 SGHVS, CDR2 FQNEAQ. The CDR3 runs 13 residues. The V gene end was trimmed by 11 bases and the J gene end by 9 bases; junction bases not matched to a gene: 12. The CDR3 here is CASALAGSGEQFF. CDR3 nucleotide sequence: TGTGCCTCAGCGCTAGCGGGTTCCGGTGAGCAGTTCTTC.